This T cell receptor beta chain appears in the sequencing data of a study of Ad26.COV2.S vaccination and SARS-CoV-2 variants. Some clones are missing from TCRdb's copy, which holds only in-frame ones; the method was immunoSEQ multiplex PCR. The sample shows more than 150,000 clones, roughly 87% of them seen only once. This TCR came from a human donor who had recovered from COVID-19. The starting material was peripheral blood, obtained after recovery from COVID-19.

Written as DNA, the CDR3 is TGTGCCAGCAGGCCGGGACTAGCCCACAATGAGCAGTTCTTC. This sequence encodes CASRPGLAHNEQFF. This chain links TRBV5-6 with TRBJ2-1; 9 bases are a match to TRBD2. V dropped 5 bases and J dropped 5; count of bases not matched to a gene: 5. The CDR3 spans 14 residues. Germline V gene sequence: CDR1 SGHDT, CDR2 YYEEEE.